These T cell receptor beta chains were read from a single sample in a study of beta chain features in type 1 diabetes. TCRdb keeps only in-frame clones here, not all; method: immunoSEQ multiplex PCR. The sample has more than 100,000 clones, approximately 30% seen once. Sequencing was done on a sample of central memory CD4+ T cells from blood. Receptor source: a woman between 18 and 30 years old with type 1 diabetes. Both conserved end residues are trimmed from each CDR3. Size values are once, few and many counts, or a class for expanded clones, and some rows have none.

size: few
V: TRBV28
CDR3: ASSLGQTNTGELF

size: NA
V: TRBV4-3
CDR3: ASSQDAAGTGYNEQF

size: NA
V: TRBV6-5
CDR3: ASSYFSGSDTGELF

size: few
V: TRBV7-9
CDR3: ASSLRLAGSYNEQF

size: NA
V: TRBV18
CDR3: ASSPGTGGTEAF

size: few
V: TRBV7-9
CDR3: ASSLATLGQSNQPQH

size: NA
V: TRBV7-2
CDR3: ASSLGAGGLSTDTQY

size: NA
V: TRBV18
CDR3: ASSPRGVGRDTQY

size: NA
V: TRBV14
CDR3: ASSPHGLVSGNEQF

size: few
V: TRBV10-3
CDR3: AITTGYRSYEQY

size: NA
V: TRBV7-2
CDR3: ASSVDSAPYNEQF

size: NA
V: TRBV6-1
CDR3: ASSEAGAGQPQH